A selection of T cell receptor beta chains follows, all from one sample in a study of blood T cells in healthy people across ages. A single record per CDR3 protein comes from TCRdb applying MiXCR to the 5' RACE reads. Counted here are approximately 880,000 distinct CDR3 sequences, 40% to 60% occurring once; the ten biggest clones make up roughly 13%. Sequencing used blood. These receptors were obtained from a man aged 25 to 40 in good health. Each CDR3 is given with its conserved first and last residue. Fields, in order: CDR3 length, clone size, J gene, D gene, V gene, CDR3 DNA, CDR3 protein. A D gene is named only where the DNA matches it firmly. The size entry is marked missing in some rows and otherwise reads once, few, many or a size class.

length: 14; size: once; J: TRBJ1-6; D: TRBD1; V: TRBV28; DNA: TGTGCCAGCAGGGTCGGACAGGATAATTCACCCCTCCACTTT; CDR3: CASRVGQDNSPLHF
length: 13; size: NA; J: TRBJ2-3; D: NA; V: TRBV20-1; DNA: TGCAGTGCTGCACTAGCAGGCACAGATACGCAGTATTTT; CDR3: CSAALAGTDTQYF
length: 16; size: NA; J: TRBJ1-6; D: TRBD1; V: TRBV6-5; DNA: TGTGCCAGCAGTTACCCAAGGGGACAGGGAAATTCACCCCTCCACTTT; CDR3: CASSYPRGQGNSPLHF
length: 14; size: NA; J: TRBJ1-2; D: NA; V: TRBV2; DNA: TGTGCCAGCAGGGGACCGCCATTGGTGTATGGCTACACCTTC; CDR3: CASRGPPLVYGYTF
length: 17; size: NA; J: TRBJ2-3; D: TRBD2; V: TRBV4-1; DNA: TGCGCCAGCAGCCAAGAGGGGAGGGCAGGGATCTTGGATACGCAGTATTTT; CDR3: CASSQEGRAGILDTQYF
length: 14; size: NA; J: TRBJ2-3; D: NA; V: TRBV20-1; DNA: TGCAGTGCTTCAGGGGTTGTTGACACAGATACGCAGTATTTT; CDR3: CSASGVVDTDTQYF
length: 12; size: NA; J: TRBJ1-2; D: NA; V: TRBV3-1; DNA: TGTGCCAGCAAGGACAGCCACTATGGCTACACCTTC; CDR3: CASKDSHYGYTF
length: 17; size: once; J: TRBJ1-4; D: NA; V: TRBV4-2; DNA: TGTGCCAGCAGCCAAGATTTTAAAGCCAGGACTAATGAAAAACTGTTTTTT; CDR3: CASSQDFKARTNEKLFF
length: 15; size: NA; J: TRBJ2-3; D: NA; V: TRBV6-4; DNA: TGTGCCAGCAGTGTTCAAGGGGAAGGGGGAGATACGCAGTATTTT; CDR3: CASSVQGEGGDTQYF
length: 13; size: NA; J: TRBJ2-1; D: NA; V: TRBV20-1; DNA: TGCAGTGCTAGAGAGGGGTCAGTGGGTGAGCAGTTCTTC; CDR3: CSAREGSVGEQFF
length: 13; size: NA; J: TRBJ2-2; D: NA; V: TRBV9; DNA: TGTGCCAGCAACCCTGACGGGACACAGGAGCTGTTTTTT; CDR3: CASNPDGTQELFF
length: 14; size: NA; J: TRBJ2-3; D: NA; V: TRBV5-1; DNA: TGCGCCAGCAGCTTGGGTGGGGGTCAAGATACGCAGTATTTT; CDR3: CASSLGGGQDTQYF
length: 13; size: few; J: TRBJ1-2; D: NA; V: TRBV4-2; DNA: TGTGCCAGCAGCCAGTTGGAACAGCTTGGCTACACCTTC; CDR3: CASSQLEQLGYTF
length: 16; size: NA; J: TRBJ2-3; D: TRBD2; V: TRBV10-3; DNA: TGTGCCATCAGTGAGCCTCAAGCGGGGGCCACAGATACGCAGTATTTT; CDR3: CAISEPQAGATDTQYF
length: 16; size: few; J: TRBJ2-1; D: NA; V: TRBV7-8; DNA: TGTGCCAGCAGCGTTAGCTCCCGTAGCTCCTACAATGAGCAGTTCTTC; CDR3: CASSVSSRSSYNEQFF
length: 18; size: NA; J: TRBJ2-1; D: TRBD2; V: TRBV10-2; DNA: TGTGCCAGCAGTGCCCTACCCCGACTAGCGGGGGGGCGGAATGAGCAGTTCTTC; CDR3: CASSALPRLAGGRNEQFF
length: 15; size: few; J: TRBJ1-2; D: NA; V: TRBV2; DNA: TGTGCCAGCAGTGAAGCGCCGGGACGGTCCCATGGCTACACCTTC; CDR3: CASSEAPGRSHGYTF
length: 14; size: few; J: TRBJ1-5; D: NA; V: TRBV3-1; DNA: TGTGCCAGCAGCCAAGGAGGGTTTAGTCAGCCCCAGCATTTT; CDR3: CASSQGGFSQPQHF
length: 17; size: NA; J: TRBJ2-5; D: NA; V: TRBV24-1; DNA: TGTGCCACCAGTGACCCGGGCAAGGGGACTTATCAAGGGACCCAGTACTTC; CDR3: CATSDPGKGTYQGTQYF
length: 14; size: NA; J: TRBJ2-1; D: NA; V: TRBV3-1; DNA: TGTGCCAGCAGCCAACCAAGCGGAGGTAAAGAGCAGTTCTTC; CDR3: CASSQPSGGKEQFF
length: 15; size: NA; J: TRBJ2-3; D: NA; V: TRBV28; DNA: TGTGCCAGCAGGACCCCGAGTCAGGGGACAGATACGCAGTATTTT; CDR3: CASRTPSQGTDTQYF
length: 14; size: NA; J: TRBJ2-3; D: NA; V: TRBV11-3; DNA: TGTGCCAGCAGCTTAGATGCAAACACAGATACGCAGTATTTT; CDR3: CASSLDANTDTQYF
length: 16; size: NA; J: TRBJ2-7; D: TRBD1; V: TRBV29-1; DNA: TGCAGCGTTGAAGCGGACAGGGGAGGGTGGTCCTACGAGCAGTACTTC; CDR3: CSVEADRGGWSYEQYF
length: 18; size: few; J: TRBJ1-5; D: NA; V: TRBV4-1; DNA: TGCGCCAGCAGCCAACTTACTACAATAGAAAATAGCAATCAGCCCCAGCATTTT; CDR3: CASSQLTTIENSNQPQHF
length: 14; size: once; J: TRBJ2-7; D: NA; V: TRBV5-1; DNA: TGCGCCAGCAGCAAGGACATGGTAGGCTATGAGCAGTACTTC; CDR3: CASSKDMVGYEQYF
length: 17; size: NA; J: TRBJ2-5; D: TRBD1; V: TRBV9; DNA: TGTGCCAGCAGCGTAGCTACGGGGACAGCTATCCAAGAGACCCAGTACTTC; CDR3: CASSVATGTAIQETQYF
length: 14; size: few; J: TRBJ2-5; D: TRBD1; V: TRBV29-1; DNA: TGCAGCGTTGAAGCTGGGACAGGGGAGGAGACCCAGTACTTC; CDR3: CSVEAGTGEETQYF
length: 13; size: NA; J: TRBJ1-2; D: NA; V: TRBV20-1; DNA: TGCAGTCCAGGAGGGTCGGCTAACTATGGCTACACCTTC; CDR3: CSPGGSANYGYTF
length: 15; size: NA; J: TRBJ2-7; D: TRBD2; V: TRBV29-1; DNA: TGCAGCGTCGCGGGGACTAGCGGGGGACTTTACGAGCAGTACTTC; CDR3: CSVAGTSGGLYEQYF
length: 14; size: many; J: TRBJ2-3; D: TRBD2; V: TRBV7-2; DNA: TGCGCCAGCAGACTAGCGGGGAGCACAGATACGCAGTATTTT; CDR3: CASRLAGSTDTQYF
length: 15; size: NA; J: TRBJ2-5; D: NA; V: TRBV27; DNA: TGTGCCAGCAGCGATGGGGTTCGAGTCGTCGATGAGCAGTACTTC; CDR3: CASSDGVRVVDEQYF
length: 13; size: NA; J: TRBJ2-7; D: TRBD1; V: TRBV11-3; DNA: TGTGCCAGCCGCGACAGGGCGTCAGCCGAGCAGTACTTC; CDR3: CASRDRASAEQYF
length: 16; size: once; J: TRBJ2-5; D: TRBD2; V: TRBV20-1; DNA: TGCAGTGCTAGACCCCCCTCGGGAGGGGATGCCGAGACCCAGTACTTC; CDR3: CSARPPSGGDAETQYF
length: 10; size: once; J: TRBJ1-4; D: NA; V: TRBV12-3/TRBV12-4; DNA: TGTGCCAGCAGTTTAGGCGATCACGGTTTT; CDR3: CASSLGDHGF
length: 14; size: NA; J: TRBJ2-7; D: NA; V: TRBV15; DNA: TGTGCCACCAGCAGAAGCCAGGGTAACTACGAGCAGTACTTC; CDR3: CATSRSQGNYEQYF
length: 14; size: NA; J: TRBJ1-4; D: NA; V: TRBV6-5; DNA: TGTGCCAGCAGCCGCGGCTGGACTAATGAAAAACTGTTTTTT; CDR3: CASSRGWTNEKLFF
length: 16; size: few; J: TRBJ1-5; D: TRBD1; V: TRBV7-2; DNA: TGTGCCAGCAGCGCCCCGGGACAGGGTGATAATCAGCCCCAGCATTTT; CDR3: CASSAPGQGDNQPQHF
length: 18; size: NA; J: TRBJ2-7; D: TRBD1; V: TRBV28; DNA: TGTGCCAGCAGTTCCCCCCCCGGGGTAGGGGGCAGGTCCTACGAGCAGTACTTC; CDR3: CASSSPPGVGGRSYEQYF
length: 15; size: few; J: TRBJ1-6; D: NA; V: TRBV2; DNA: TGTGCCAGCAAGGATGTGTGGCAGGGCAATTCACCCCTCCACTTT; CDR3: CASKDVWQGNSPLHF
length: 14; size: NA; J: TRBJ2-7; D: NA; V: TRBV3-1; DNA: TGTGCCAGCAGCCAAGAAAGGGCTAGGGATGAGCAGTACTTC; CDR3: CASSQERARDEQYF
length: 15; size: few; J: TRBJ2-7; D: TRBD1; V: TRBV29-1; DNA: TGCAGCGTTGAGGGGACAGACCAACCCCCCTACGAGCAGTACTTC; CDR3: CSVEGTDQPPYEQYF
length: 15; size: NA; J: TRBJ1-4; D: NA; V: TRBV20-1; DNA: TGCAGTGCTAGACCCGGAGGGCCAACTAATGAAAAACTGTTTTTT; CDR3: CSARPGGPTNEKLFF
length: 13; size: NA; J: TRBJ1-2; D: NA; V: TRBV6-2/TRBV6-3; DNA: TGTGCCAGCAGCCGAGAGGTGACGGGGGGCTACACCTTC; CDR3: CASSREVTGGYTF
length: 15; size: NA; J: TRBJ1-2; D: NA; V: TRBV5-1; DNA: TGCGCCAGCAGCTTGGGGGGGAGAGACGGATATGGCTACACCTTC; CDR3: CASSLGGRDGYGYTF
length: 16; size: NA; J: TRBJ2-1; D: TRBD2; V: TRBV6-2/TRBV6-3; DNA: TGTGCCAGCAGTTACTCGAGTGGCGGGGGGGACAATGAGCGGTTCTTC; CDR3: CASSYSSGGGDNERFF
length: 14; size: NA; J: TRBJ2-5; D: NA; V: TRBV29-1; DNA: TGCAGCGTTTTAAAGCAGGACAGCCGGAGGACCCAGTACTTC; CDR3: CSVLKQDSRRTQYF
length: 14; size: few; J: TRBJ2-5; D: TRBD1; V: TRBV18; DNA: TGTGCCAGCCAAAAACAGGGGCGACAAGAGACCCAGTACTTC; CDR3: CASQKQGRQETQYF
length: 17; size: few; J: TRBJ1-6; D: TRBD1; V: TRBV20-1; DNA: TGCAGTGCTCCTTCCTCTGGACAGGGGGCGAGGAATTCACCCCTCCACTTT; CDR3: CSAPSSGQGARNSPLHF
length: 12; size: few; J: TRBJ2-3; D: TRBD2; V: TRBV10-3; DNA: TGTGCCATGACTAGCGGGGCTTATACGCAGTATTTT; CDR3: CAMTSGAYTQYF
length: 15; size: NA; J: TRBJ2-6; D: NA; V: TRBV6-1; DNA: TGTGCCAGCAGTGAAGTCGGGGCTGGGGCCAACGTCCTGACTTTC; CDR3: CASSEVGAGANVLTF
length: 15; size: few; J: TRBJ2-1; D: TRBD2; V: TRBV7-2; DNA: TGTGCCAGCAGCAAACTAGCGGGGGGCCGTAATGAGCAGTTCTTC; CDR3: CASSKLAGGRNEQFF
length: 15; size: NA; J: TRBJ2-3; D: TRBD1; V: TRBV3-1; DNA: TGTGCCAGCAGCCAGCAGACAGGGGGAAATCAGCCCCAGTATTTT; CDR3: CASSQQTGGNQPQYF
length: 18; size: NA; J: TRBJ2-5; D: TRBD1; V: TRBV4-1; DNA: TGCGCCAGCAGCCAAGCAATTGCCGGGACAGGGAGCAGAGAGACCCAGTACTTC; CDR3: CASSQAIAGTGSRETQYF
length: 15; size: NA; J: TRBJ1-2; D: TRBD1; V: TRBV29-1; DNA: TGCAGCGTGGAGACAGGGACAGGTGGTATTAATGGCTACACCTTC; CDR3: CSVETGTGGINGYTF
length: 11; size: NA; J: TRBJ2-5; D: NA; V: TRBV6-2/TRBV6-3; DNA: TGTGCCAGCAGACTCGTCGAGACCCAGTACTTC; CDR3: CASRLVETQYF
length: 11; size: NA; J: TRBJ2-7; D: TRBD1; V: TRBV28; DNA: TGTGCCGGCAGGGGGCTCTACGAGCAGTACTTC; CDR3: CAGRGLYEQYF
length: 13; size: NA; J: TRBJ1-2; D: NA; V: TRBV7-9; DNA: TGTGCCAGCAGCTTCTTAGAGAGTGATGGCTACACCTTC; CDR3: CASSFLESDGYTF